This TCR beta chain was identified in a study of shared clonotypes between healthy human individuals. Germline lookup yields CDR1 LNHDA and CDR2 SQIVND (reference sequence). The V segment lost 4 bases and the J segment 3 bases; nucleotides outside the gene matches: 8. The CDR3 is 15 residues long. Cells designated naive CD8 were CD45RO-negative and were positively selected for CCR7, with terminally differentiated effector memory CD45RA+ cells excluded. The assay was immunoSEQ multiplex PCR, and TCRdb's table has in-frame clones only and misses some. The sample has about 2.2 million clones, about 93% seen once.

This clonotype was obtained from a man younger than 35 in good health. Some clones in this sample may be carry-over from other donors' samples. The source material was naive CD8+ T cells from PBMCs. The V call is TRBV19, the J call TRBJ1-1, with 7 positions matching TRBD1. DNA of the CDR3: TGTGCCAGTAGTACGAATGACAGGGTTGACACTGAAGCTTTCTTT. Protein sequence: CASSTNDRVDTEAFF.